These 21 T cell receptor beta chains came from one sample sequenced in a study of shared clonotypes between healthy human individuals. The data were produced by immunoSEQ multiplex PCR, yet TCRdb's version contains in-frame clones alone and is incomplete. In the table there are around 2.1 million clones, nearly 97% of which are singletons. Sample: naive CD4+ T cells sorted from blood. Subset denoted: CD45RA+ positively selected. These receptors were taken from a man between 18 and 35 years old in good health.

The V gene is TRBV4-1, the J gene TRBJ2-2, with D uncertain. The CDR3 covers 15 residues. With 7 bases removed from V and 2 bases from J, the gap between germline ends came to 14 bases. CDR1 and CDR2 from the germline V gene are MGHRA and YSYEKL. The CDR3 spells CASTLLVENTGELFF. In DNA, the CDR3 is TGCGCCAGCACCCTACTGGTTGAAAACACCGGGGAGCTGTTTTTT.

The gene calls are TRBV7-5 and TRBJ2-7. TRBV7-5 is described as a pseudogene. The CDR3 runs to 14 residues. The CDR3: CARSLEEGSYEQYF. The DNA of the CDR3 is TGTGCCAGAAGCTTAGAAGAGGGGTCCTACGAGCAGTACTTC.

This sequence joins TRBV19 and TRBJ1-5; D gene uncertain. The CDR3 has 12 residues. Germline CDR1 reads LNHDA; CDR2 reads SQIVND (reference sequence). The V and J ends lost 5 bases and 5 bases respectively, with 7 bases between them. CDR3 sequence (DNA): TGTGCCAGTAGTCCCGATTATCAGCCCCAGCATTTT. Its protein product is CASSPDYQPQHF.

The CDR3 is CASSRAGQAEETQYF. The CDR3 DNA reads TGCGCCAGCAGCCGGGCCGGACAGGCCGAAGAGACCCAGTACTTC. The V gene is TRBV5-1, the J gene TRBJ2-5; 7 positions agree with TRBD1. This CDR3 comprises 15 residues. Trimming cost V 4 bases and J 3 bases; bases outside gene matches: 9. Germline V CDR1 and CDR2: SGHRS, YFSETQ.

The rearrangement joins TRBV4-1 to TRBJ1-5, with no clear D. The V end lost 3 bases, the J end lost 3 bases, and 9 bases lay between the germline ends. This CDR3 has 14 residues. Germline CDR1 MGHRA, CDR2 YSYEKL. The CDR3 DNA reads TGCGCCAGCAGCCAGGGAGGACCCAATCAGCCCCAGCATTTT. It specifies CASSQGGPNQPQHF.

The V call is TRBV4-1, the J call TRBJ2-7, with 8 bases matching TRBD1. V lost 1 base to trimming and J lost 2 bases; unmatched junction nucleotides: 7. The CDR3 is 16 amino acids. CDR1 is MGHRA and CDR2 is YSYEKL in the germline V gene. The CDR3 spells CASSQGLPGGTYEQYF. In DNA form, the CDR3 reads TGCGCCAGCAGCCAAGGTCTCCCAGGGGGCACCTACGAGCAGTACTTC.

The chain recombines TRBV19 with TRBJ1-4; the match to TRBD1 covers 12 bases. The CDR3 covers 15 residues. In germline, CDR1 is LNHDA, CDR2 SQIVND (reference sequence). J was trimmed by 8 bases and V by 6 bases; bases with no gene match: 7. The CDR3 DNA reads as TGTGCCAGTAGAACTGGGACAGGGGGCTCGGAAAAACTGTTTTTT. Encoded protein: CASRTGTGGSEKLFF. The whole variable domain, remainder taken from reference TRBV19 and TRBJ1-4, is DGGITQSPKYLFRKEGQNVTLSCEQNLNHDAMYWYRQDPGQGLRLIYYSQIVNDFQKGDIAEGYSVSREKKESFPLTVTSAQKNPTAFYLCASRTGTGGSEKLFFGSGTQLSVL.

This clone was picked up one time. The CDR3 spells CASNQLSYEQYF. In DNA, the CDR3 is TGTGCCAGCAACCAGCTGTCCTACGAGCAGTACTTC. The rearrangement links TRBV27 to TRBJ2-7; no firm D call. CDR1 and CDR2 from the germline V gene are MNHEY and SMNVEV (reference sequence). V lost 7 bases and J lost 1, with 8 bases in between. This CDR3 comprises 12 residues.

The V and J genes are TRBV18 and TRBJ2-2; D remains ambiguous. V gave up 0 bases and J gave up 4 bases, with 9 bases separating them. The CDR3 totals 15 residues. Germline CDR1 is KGHSH and CDR2 is LQKENI. CDR3 nucleotide sequence: TGTGCCAGCTCACCACCGGGATACAGCACCGGGGAGCTGTTTTTT. Translated: CASSPPGYSTGELFF.

In the case of this clone: The germline gene is not matched at one end of the junction; a read error may be the cause. The J gene is TRBJ2-2, the V gene TRBV7-7; D ambiguous. CDR1 and CDR2 from the germline V gene are SSHAT and FNYEAQ (reference sequence). The CDR3 has 16 amino acids. CDR3 amino acids: CASSLASRRNTGELFF. DNA of the CDR3: TGTGCTAGCAGCCTGGCGAGCCGGAGGAACACCGGGGAGCTGTTTTTT.

This rearrangement joins TRBV6-1 to TRBJ2-5; D not certain. Germline CDR1 MNHNS, CDR2 SASEGT. The V and J ends lost 4 bases and 1 base respectively, with 10 bases between them. This CDR3 is 14 amino acids long. CDR3 region: CASSGDTFQETQYF. For the CDR3, the DNA is TGTGCCAGCAGTGGAGACACGTTCCAAGAGACCCAGTACTTC.

The chain joins TRBV5-1 to TRBJ2-3; D perhaps matches TRBD2 (5 bases). Per the germline V gene, CDR1 is SGHRS and CDR2 is YFSETQ. With 0 bases removed from V and 1 base from J, the gap between germline ends came to 9 bases. The CDR3 consists of 15 residues. CDR3 region: CASSLEARGTDTQYF. In DNA form, the CDR3 reads TGCGCCAGCAGCTTGGAAGCGCGGGGCACAGATACGCAGTATTTT.

The chain combines TRBV6-1 with TRBJ2-6; D possibly corresponds to TRBD1 (6 bases). Trimming removed 6 bases from V and 2 bases from J, with 14 bases in between. CDR3 size: 16 residues. Germline CDR1 and CDR2: MNHNS and SASEGT. The CDR3 loop is CASSENTGPGANVLTF. In nucleotides, the CDR3 is TGTGCCAGCAGCGAAAATACAGGGCCTGGGGCCAACGTCCTGACTTTC.

In the case of this clone: The sample holds other DNA sequences that translate to the same CDR3. This chain uses TRBV7-3 with TRBJ2-3; 9 bases map to TRBD2. The CDR3 is 15 residues long. The V gene's germline CDR1 is SGHTA and CDR2 FQGTGA. V was clipped by 3 bases and J by 1 base; unmatched bases: 2. CDR3 coding DNA: TGTGCCAGCAGCTTGCGGGGGGGCGGCACAGATACGCAGTATTTT. It is translated as CASSLRGGGTDTQYF.

The chain uses TRBV5-3 and TRBJ2-3; TRBD2 aligns across 9 bases. TRBV5-3 counts as an open reading frame of uncertain function. Trimming cost V 0 bases and J 0 bases; bases outside gene matches: 14. CDR3 length equals 20 residues. CDR3 region: CARSLEHPSGILRSTDTQYF. CDR3 nucleotides: TGTGCCAGAAGCTTGGAACATCCTAGCGGGATACTACGGAGCACAGATACGCAGTATTTT.

The chain employs TRBV6-1 and TRBJ2-5, with a weak D call TRBD2 (6 bases). The CDR3 covers 14 residues. The germline gives CDR1 MNHNS, CDR2 SASEGT. Deletions cut 6 bases from V and 5 bases from J, with 16 bases between. In nucleotides, the CDR3 is TGTGCCAGCAGGATGGTGGGCGGAGGGGAGACCCAGTACTTC. Protein sequence: CASRMVGGGETQYF.

The genes are TRBV7-9 and TRBJ2-2, with D possibly TRBD1 on 6 matching bases. V lost 0 bases to trimming and J lost 10 bases, with 15 bases between them. Germline-derived CDR1 and CDR2 are SEHNR and FQNEAQ (reference sequence). The CDR3 covers 15 residues. The CDR3 nucleotides are TGTGCCAGCAGCTTAGCGGTACAGGGCAGGGAGGAGCTGTTTTTT. It translates to CASSLAVQGREELFF.

This chain links TRBV7-2 with TRBJ2-5, with unresolved D. The CDR3 runs 13 residues. Trimming took 3 bases from V and 4 from J, leaving 9 bases between them. Germline values: CDR1 SGHTA, CDR2 FQGNSA. The CDR3 region has the DNA TGTGCCAGCAGCTTTGGTCAGTCAGAGACCCAGTACTTC. It specifies CASSFGQSETQYF.

The chain links TRBV5-1 to TRBJ1-1; 9 nucleotides agree with TRBD1. The germline gives CDR1 SGHRS, CDR2 YFSETQ. Germline trimming cut 4 bases from V and 5 bases from J; bases unmatched to any gene: 6. This CDR3 is 14 amino acids long. The CDR3 sequence: CASSRTGAATEAFF. The DNA for the CDR3 is TGCGCCAGCAGCAGGACAGGGGCGGCAACTGAAGCTTTCTTT.

Only one count was recorded for this clone. The rearrangement uses TRBV5-4 and TRBJ2-7, with 11 bases fitting TRBD1. The germline gives CDR1 SGHNT, CDR2 YYREEE (reference sequence). J gave up 1 base and V 0 bases, and 3 bases lay outside the gene matches. CDR3 length: 16 residues. Here the CDR3 DNA reads TGTGCCAGCAGCTTGGGAGGGACAGGGGGGTCCTACGAGCAGTACTTC. Encoded protein: CASSLGGTGGSYEQYF.

The chain combines TRBV2 with TRBJ2-3; tentative D call: TRBD2 (6 bases). Germline assignment: CDR1 SNHLY and CDR2 FYNNEI. The CDR3 is 13 residues long. V was clipped by 4 bases and J by 5 bases, with 10 bases between them. The CDR3 region is CASSVFGGDTQYF. For the CDR3, the DNA is TGTGCCAGCAGTGTATTCGGGGGAGATACGCAGTATTTT.